These 21 T cell receptor beta chains were sequenced from one sample in a study of blood T cell repertoires in COVID-19. Here immunoSEQ multiplex PCR was the method, and the copy in TCRdb shows in-frame clones only, minus some. The sample yields 250,000 to 350,000 clones, 75% to 90% seen once. Material: peripheral blood. The receptors here all came from a woman in her fifties or sixties who had recovered from COVID-19.

V usage is TRBV7-8 and J usage is TRBJ2-1; D gene unclear. Trimming removed 1 base from V and 0 bases from J, with 13 bases in between. The germline V gene has CDR1 SGHVS and CDR2 FQNEAQ. CDR3 length: 17 residues. This CDR3 is CASSLVGATSSYNEQFF. Written as DNA, the CDR3 is TGTGCCAGCAGCTTAGTGGGCGCAACCAGCTCCTACAATGAGCAGTTCTTC.

This sequence joins TRBV28 and TRBJ1-1; TRBD1 is a possible D gene (5 bases). This CDR3 has 13 residues. Trimming cost V 6 bases and J 0 bases, with 8 bases left between them. Per the germline V gene, CDR1 is MDHEN and CDR2 is SYDVKM. Here the CDR3 reads CASSRQLNTEAFF. As DNA, the CDR3 is TGTGCCAGCAGCAGACAGTTGAACACTGAAGCTTTCTTT.

The gene calls are TRBV4-2 and TRBJ2-1; the match to TRBD2 covers 8 bases. Germline CDR1 is LGHNA and CDR2 is YNFKEQ. V was clipped by 0 bases and J by 3 bases; unmatched bases: 4. The CDR3 is 16 amino acids. The CDR3 region is CASSQDGGRNYNEQFF. Here the CDR3 DNA reads TGTGCCAGCAGCCAAGACGGCGGGAGGAACTACAATGAGCAGTTCTTC.

CDR3 coding DNA: TGTGCCAGCACCACGGGAGCGGGGGGGCTCAAAGAGACCCAGTACTTC. It is translated as CASTTGAGGLKETQYF. The chain couples TRBV7-2 to TRBJ2-5; TRBD2 matches 10 bases. V gave up 7 bases and J gave up 3 bases; unmatched junction bases: 11. The CDR3 length is 16 residues. Germline V lookup: CDR1 SGHTA, CDR2 FQGNSA.

This clone has a handful of counts. This chain connects TRBV5-4 to TRBJ1-4; possible D gene TRBD1, 5 bases. Germline V CDR1 and CDR2: SGHNT, YYREEE (reference sequence). This CDR3 region has 13 residues. The V gene lost 4 bases and the J gene lost 6 bases, with 10 bases spanning the gap. The CDR3 sequence is CASSPGPDEKLFF. Written as DNA, the CDR3 is TGTGCCAGCAGCCCAGGGCCTGATGAAAAACTGTTTTTT. Drawing the rest from reference TRBV5-4 and TRBJ1-4, the complete variable domain is ETGVTQSPTHLIKTRGQQVTLRCSSQSGHNTVSWYQQALGQGPQFIFQYYREEENGRGNFPPRFSGLQFPNYSSELNVNALELDDSALYLCASSPGPDEKLFFGSGTQLSVL.

This clone has a handful of counts. The chain's CDR3 is CASSLQGAGQPQHF. As DNA, the CDR3 is TGTGCCAGCAGCTTACAAGGGGCAGGCCAGCCCCAGCATTTT. The genes are TRBV7-2 and TRBJ1-5; D possibly corresponds to TRBD1 (5 bases). V was clipped by 2 bases and J by 7 bases, with 12 bases between them. This CDR3 contains 14 residues. The germline gives CDR1 SGHTA, CDR2 FQGNSA.

The genes are TRBV7-8 and TRBJ2-3; tentative D call: TRBD2 (5 bases). The ends were cut back, 6 bases at V and 2 bases at J, with 9 bases in the middle. This CDR3 spans 13 amino acids. Germline loops: CDR1 SGHVS, CDR2 FQNEAQ. The CDR3 region is CASRRASTDTQYF. Written as DNA, the CDR3 is TGTGCCAGCAGGAGGGCCTCCACAGATACGCAGTATTTT.

The chain has TRBV29-1 and TRBJ2-1; 7 bases fit TRBD2. This CDR3 has 16 residues. Germline V gene data show CDR1 as SQVTM and CDR2 as ANQGSEA. The ends lost 1 base at V and 4 bases at J; junction bases unmatched: 10. This CDR3 is CSVEGLSGALYNEQFF. CDR3 bases: TGCAGCGTTGAAGGCCTAAGCGGGGCCCTGTACAATGAGCAGTTCTTC.

The chain recombines TRBV11-2 with TRBJ2-7; 7 nucleotides match TRBD2. V lost 0 bases to trimming and J lost 2 bases; unmatched junction nucleotides: 13. The CDR3 contains 18 residues. Germline assignment: CDR1 SGHAT and CDR2 FQNNGV. The CDR3 DNA reads TGTGCCAGCAGCTTAGATGGCCGGAAAGCGGGGCCCACCTACGAGCAGTACTTC. It specifies CASSLDGRKAGPTYEQYF.

The CDR3 is CASSLVETREFF. DNA of the CDR3: TGTGCCAGCAGTTTAGTTGAGACTAGGGAGTTCTTC. The chain employs TRBV12-3 or TRBV12-4 and TRBJ2-1, with D perhaps TRBD2 (6 bases). The CDR3 sequence is 12 residues long. Trimming shortened V by 1 base and J by 14 bases, and 12 bases separated the two germline ends.

The chain employs TRBV18 and TRBJ1-1, with a possible D match to TRBD1 (5 bases). The CDR3 totals 14 residues. The V end was cut by 6 bases, the J end by 1 base, with 12 bases between. Germline V lookup: CDR1 KGHSH, CDR2 LQKENI. For the CDR3, the DNA is TGTGCCAGCTCGCTTAAACAGGCGAACACTGAAGCTTTCTTT. This translates into CASSLKQANTEAFF.

V is TRBV24-1 and J is TRBJ2-2; D is unresolved. The V end lost 7 bases, the J end lost 3 bases, and 8 bases lay between the germline ends. Looked up from germline, CDR1 is KGHDR and CDR2 is SFDVKD. The CDR3 extends over 13 amino acids. The CDR3 region is CATRGRHTGELFF. The DNA of the CDR3 is TGTGCCACCAGAGGCAGGCACACCGGGGAGCTGTTTTTT.

This clone was recorded only once. The chain is built from TRBV4-1 and TRBJ1-3; unclear D gene. Germline CDR1 reads MGHRA; CDR2 reads YSYEKL. Trimming pared 3 bases from V and 4 bases from J, leaving 13 bases between. The CDR3 extends over 15 amino acids. CDR3 loop: CASSQVLSGGNTIYF. CDR3 nucleotide sequence: TGCGCCAGCAGCCAGGTCCTATCGGGGGGAAACACCATATATTTT.

The genes are TRBV6-2 or TRBV6-3 and TRBJ2-1; D is uncertain. Germline CDR1 is MNHEY and CDR2 is SVGEGT. Trimming pared 2 bases from V and 10 bases from J, leaving 6 bases between. CDR3 length equals 11 residues. CDR3 DNA: TGTGCCAGCAGTTACCGCCGGGAGCAGTTCTTC. Translated: CASSYRREQFF.

This sequence joins TRBV10-3 and TRBJ1-2, with D tentatively TRBD1 (6 bases). Germline assignment: CDR1 ENHRY and CDR2 SYGVKD. V was trimmed by 4 bases and J by 8 bases, leaving 17 bases between them. The CDR3 covers 14 residues. The CDR3 loop reads CAISGLQGSGGYTF. The CDR3, as DNA: TGTGCCATCAGTGGATTACAGGGTAGTGGAGGCTACACCTTC.

With respect to this clone: Other DNA sequences in this specimen translate into the identical CDR3. V usage is TRBV4-3 and J usage is TRBJ2-5; 8 nucleotides match TRBD2. J gave up 5 bases and V 0 bases, and 5 bases lay outside the gene matches. The CDR3 covers 15 residues. Germline V gene sequence: CDR1 LGHNA, CDR2 YSLEER. The CDR3 region is CASSQEGQRGETQYF. In nucleotides, the CDR3 is TGCGCCAGCAGCCAAGAGGGCCAGCGGGGGGAGACCCAGTACTTC.

The chain uses TRBV2 and TRBJ2-7; D possibly corresponds to TRBD1 (5 bases). The CDR3 totals 14 residues. Between the trimmed V and J ends, which lost 6 bases and 2 bases, there was a span of 14 bases. The germline CDR1 and CDR2 sequences are SNHLY and FYNNEI. Here the CDR3 DNA reads TGTGCCAGCAGAAAACAGGCGTACACCTACGAGCAGTACTTC. This translates into CASRKQAYTYEQYF.

Only one count was recorded for this clone. The chain links TRBV9 to TRBJ1-1; no reliable D call. This CDR3 region has 13 residues. CDR1 is SGDLS, CDR2 YYNGEE, per germline. Trimming removed 0 bases from V and 7 bases from J, with 10 bases in between. The CDR3 loop reads CASSVGSGSEAFF. CDR3 nucleotide sequence: TGTGCCAGCAGCGTAGGGTCTGGGAGTGAAGCTTTCTTT.

This clone came up once. V and J are TRBV29-1 and TRBJ1-2; 11 bases are shared with TRBD1. The V gene end was trimmed by 5 bases and the J gene end by 3 bases; junction bases not matched to a gene: 2. The germline V gene has CDR1 SQVTM and CDR2 ANQGSEA. The CDR3 extends over 13 amino acids. The CDR3 DNA sequence: TGCAGCGTTACGGACAGGGGGCACTATGGCTACACCTTC. Its translation: CSVTDRGHYGYTF.

The chain joins TRBV9 to TRBJ2-3; possibly TRBD2 for D (6 bases). This CDR3 is built from 15 residues. Germline loops: CDR1 SGDLS, CDR2 YYNGEE. Between the trimmed V and J ends, which lost 0 bases and 2 bases, there was a span of 10 bases. DNA for the CDR3: TGTGCCAGCAGCGTAGTAGCGGCTTCCACAGATACGCAGTATTTT. It yields the protein CASSVVAASTDTQYF.

This chain uses TRBV7-9 with TRBJ1-1, with D perhaps TRBD1 (5 bases). The CDR3 has 15 residues. In germline, CDR1 is SEHNR, CDR2 FQNEAQ (reference sequence). The V end lost 5 bases, the J end lost 0 bases, and 13 bases lay between the germline ends. The CDR3 is CASSARRGMNTEAFF. Written as DNA, the CDR3 is TGTGCCAGCAGCGCCAGAAGGGGCATGAACACTGAAGCTTTCTTT.